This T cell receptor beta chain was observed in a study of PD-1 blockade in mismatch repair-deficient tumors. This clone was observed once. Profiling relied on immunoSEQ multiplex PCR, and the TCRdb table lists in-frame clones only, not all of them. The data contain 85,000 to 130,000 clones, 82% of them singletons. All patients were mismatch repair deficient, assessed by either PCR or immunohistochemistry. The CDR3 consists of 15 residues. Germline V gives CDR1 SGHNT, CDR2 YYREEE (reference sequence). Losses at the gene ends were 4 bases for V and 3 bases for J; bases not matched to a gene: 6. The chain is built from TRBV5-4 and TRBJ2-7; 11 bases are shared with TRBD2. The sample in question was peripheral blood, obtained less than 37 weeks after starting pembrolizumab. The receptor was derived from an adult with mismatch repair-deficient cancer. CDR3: CASSKGTSGNYEQYF. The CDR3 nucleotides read TGTGCCAGCAGCAAGGGGACTAGCGGAAACTACGAGCAGTACTTC.